These 15 T cell receptor beta chains were all obtained from the same sample, sequenced in a study of blood T cell repertoires in COVID-19. The protocol was immunoSEQ multiplex PCR, while the TCRdb copy is restricted to in-frame clones and leaves out a portion. Of a few hundred thousand clones listed, more than 75% are singletons. Sample: peripheral blood. All receptors derive from a woman of 80 years or more with COVID-19, enrolled during active disease.

This clone turned up a few times. The chain employs TRBV2 and TRBJ1-5, with a possible D match to TRBD1 (5 bases). The V end was cut by 5 bases, the J end by 3 bases, with 14 bases between. The V gene's germline CDR1 is SNHLY and CDR2 FYNNEI. The CDR3 totals 15 residues. Here the CDR3 reads CASSRGTANNQPQHF. DNA of the CDR3: TGTGCCAGCAGTCGGGGGACGGCAAACAATCAGCCCCAGCATTTT. Full variable domain (outside the CDR3, taken from reference TRBV2 and TRBJ1-5): EPEVTQTPSHQVTQMGQEVILRCVPISNHLYFYWYRQILGQKVEFLVSFYNNEISEKSEIFDDQFSVERPDGSNFTLKIRSTKLEDSAMYFCASSRGTANNQPQHFGDGTRLSIL.

This chain joins TRBV5-1 and TRBJ1-1; TRBD1 might be the D (5 bases). Germline V CDR1 and CDR2: SGHRS, YFSETQ. This CDR3 is built from 14 residues. V lost 0 bases and J 1 base, leaving 7 bases between the germline ends. CDR3 sequence (DNA): TGCGCCAGCAGCTTGGAGGGGTGGAACACTGAAGCTTTCTTT. It is translated as CASSLEGWNTEAFF.

The rearrangement uses TRBV18 and TRBJ1-2; TRBD1 might be the D (5 bases). V lost 1 base and J lost 0, with 12 bases in between. Looked up from germline, CDR1 is KGHSH and CDR2 is LQKENI. This CDR3 has 16 residues. CDR3 sequence: CASSPQADSTNYGYTF. The CDR3 nucleotides are TGTGCCAGCTCACCACAGGCTGACAGCACTAACTATGGCTACACCTTC.

This chain connects TRBV12-3 or TRBV12-4 to TRBJ2-3; 8 bases fit TRBD1. With 8 bases clipped from V and 3 bases from J, the junction kept 4 bases outside the gene matches. The CDR3 runs to 13 residues. CDR3 sequence: CASSQGGTDTQYF. The CDR3 DNA is TGTGCCAGCTCACAGGGGGGTACAGATACGCAGTATTTT.

The chain links TRBV5-1 to TRBJ1-2; 8 bases match TRBD1. Germline lookup yields CDR1 SGHRS and CDR2 YFSETQ. The ends lost 5 bases at V and 5 bases at J; junction bases unmatched: 11. The CDR3 is 15 residues long. Written as DNA, the CDR3 is TGCGCCAGCAGAGAAATGGCCCAGGGGGCATATGGCTACACCTTC. Translated, it gives CASREMAQGAYGYTF.

This clone has only one observation. The rearrangement links TRBV19 to TRBJ1-1, with a possible D match to TRBD1 (6 bases). This CDR3 is 14 amino acids long. Germline values: CDR1 LNHDA, CDR2 SQIVND (reference sequence). Trimming left V 7 bases short and J 1 base short, with 13 bases between. The DNA of the CDR3 is TGTGCCAGTACCGACGACAGGCAGAACACTGAAGCTTTCTTT. Its translation: CASTDDRQNTEAFF.

This rearrangement joins TRBV28 to TRBJ2-3; TRBD2 matches 10 bases. Trimming took 5 bases from V and 6 from J; bases not matched to a gene: 8. CDR3 length: 15 amino acids. Germline CDR1 and CDR2: MDHEN and SYDVKM. This CDR3 reads CASSEAGGPFDTQYF. DNA of the CDR3: TGTGCCAGCAGTGAAGCGGGAGGGCCGTTTGATACGCAGTATTTT.

As regards this clone: This sample includes further DNA sequences coding for the same CDR3. J is TRBJ2-7 and V is TRBV4-1; TRBD1 matches at 7 bases. The germline CDR1 and CDR2 sequences are MGHRA and YSYEKL. CDR3 length equals 15 residues. The V gene end was trimmed by 4 bases and the J gene end by 0 bases; junction bases not matched to a gene: 6. Here the CDR3 DNA reads TGCGCCAGCAGCCCCAGGGACAGCATCTCCTACGAGCAGTACTTC. Its translation is CASSPRDSISYEQYF.

This clone came up a few times. The chain has TRBV25-1 and TRBJ1-2, with 9 bases lining up with TRBD1. In germline, CDR1 is MGHDK, CDR2 SYGVNS. The CDR3 contains 14 residues. With 4 bases clipped from V and 3 bases from J, the junction kept 3 bases outside the gene matches. This CDR3 is CASSGGQGHYGYTF. The CDR3 DNA sequence: TGTGCCAGCAGTGGGGGACAGGGACACTATGGCTACACCTTC.

CDR3 sequence reads: CASRGRQGDGYTF. The CDR3 coding sequence is TGTGCCAGTAGGGGCCGACAGGGCGACGGCTACACCTTC. The chain employs TRBV19 and TRBJ1-2; 7 bases agree with TRBD1. The CDR3 length is 13 residues. Germline trimming cut 6 bases from V and 8 bases from J; bases unmatched to any gene: 9. Germline V gives CDR1 LNHDA, CDR2 SQIVND (reference sequence). The variable domain in full, with the rest retrieved from reference TRBV19 and TRBJ1-2, is DGGITQSPKYLFRKEGQNVTLSCEQNLNHDAMYWYRQDPGQGLRLIYYSQIVNDFQKGDIAEGYSVSREKKESFPLTVTSAQKNPTAFYLCASRGRQGDGYTFGSGTRLTVV.

This chain joins TRBV5-1 and TRBJ2-6, with D possibly TRBD2 on 5 matching bases. CDR3 length equals 16 residues. Per the germline V gene, CDR1 is SGHRS and CDR2 is YFSETQ. Trimming stripped 1 base from V and 0 bases from J, with 8 bases between. The CDR3 sequence is CASSLRGSSGANVLTF. DNA for the CDR3: TGCGCCAGCAGCTTGCGGGGAAGCTCTGGGGCCAACGTCCTGACTTTC.

The J gene is TRBJ1-1, the V gene TRBV3-1 (or the pseudogene TRBV3-2); D is undetermined. The CDR3 is 13 amino acids. Germline-derived CDR1 and CDR2 are LGHDT and YNNKEL (reference sequence). V shed 4 bases and J shed 1 base, with 7 bases lying between them. As DNA, the CDR3 is TGTGCCAGCAGCCGCGTAACGAACACTGAAGCTTTCTTT. Amino acids: CASSRVTNTEAFF.

The chain is built from TRBV10-2 and TRBJ2-7; 7 bases align to TRBD2. The germline gives CDR1 WSHSY, CDR2 SAAADI. The CDR3 extends over 11 amino acids. V lost 3 bases, J lost 9 bases, and 2 bases stayed unmatched. This CDR3 is CASSDGGGQYF. The CDR3 nucleotides are TGCGCCAGCAGTGATGGGGGGGGGCAGTACTTC.

DNA for the CDR3: TGTGCCACCAGTGACTCATCTCAGGGGAACTATGGCTACACCTTC. This encodes CATSDSSQGNYGYTF. The gene calls are TRBV24-1 and TRBJ1-2; tentative D call: TRBD1 (6 bases). CDR3 length: 15 amino acids. V lost 4 bases, J lost 2 bases, and 13 bases lay in between. The V gene's germline CDR1 is KGHDR and CDR2 SFDVKD.

The chain employs TRBV10-3 and TRBJ2-3; no clear D. The length of the CDR3 is 17 residues. The V end was cut by 0 bases, the J end by 1 base, with 14 bases between. Germline lookup yields CDR1 ENHRY and CDR2 SYGVKD. The CDR3 bases are TGTGCCATCAGTGAGTCGACTCCGGCGGCTGGCACAGATACGCAGTATTTT. Its protein is CAISESTPAAGTDTQYF.